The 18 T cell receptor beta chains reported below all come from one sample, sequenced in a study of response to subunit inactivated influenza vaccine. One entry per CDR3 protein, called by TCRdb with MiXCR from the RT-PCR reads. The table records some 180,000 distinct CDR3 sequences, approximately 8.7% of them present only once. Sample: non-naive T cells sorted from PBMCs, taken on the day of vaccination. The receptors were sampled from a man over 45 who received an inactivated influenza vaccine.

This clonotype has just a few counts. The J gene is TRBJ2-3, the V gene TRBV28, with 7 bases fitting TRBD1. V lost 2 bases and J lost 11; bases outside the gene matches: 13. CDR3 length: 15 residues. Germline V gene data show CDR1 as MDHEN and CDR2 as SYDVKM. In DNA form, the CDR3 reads TGTGCCAGCAGTTTACCCTCAGAGACAGGGCTTGGGCAGTATTTT. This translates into CASSLPSETGLGQYF.

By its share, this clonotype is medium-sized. CDR3 residues: CASSKPPDNEQFF. The DNA of the CDR3 is TGTGCCAGCAGTAAGCCCCCGGACAATGAGCAGTTCTTC. The genes are TRBV11-3 and TRBJ2-1, with no clear D. V lost 6 bases and J lost 5, with 11 bases in between. CDR1 is SGHNT and CDR2 is YENEEA in the germline V gene. This CDR3 has 13 residues.

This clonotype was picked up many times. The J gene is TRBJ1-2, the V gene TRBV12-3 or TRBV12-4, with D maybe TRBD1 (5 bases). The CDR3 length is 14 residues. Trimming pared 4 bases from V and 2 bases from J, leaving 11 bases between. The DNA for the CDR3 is TGTGCCAGCAGTTCCCGAAGGGGAAACTATGGCTACACCTTC. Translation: CASSSRRGNYGYTF.

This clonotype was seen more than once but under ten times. CDR3 sequence reads: CASSPNIRGSNQPQHF. DNA of the CDR3: TGTGCCAGCTCACCAAACATCAGGGGGTCAAATCAGCCCCAGCATTTT. The chain carries TRBV18 and TRBJ1-5, with TRBD1 matching 7 bases. CDR1 and CDR2 (germline): KGHSH, LQKENI. The CDR3 loop spans 16 amino acids. Losses at the gene ends were 2 bases for V and 4 bases for J; bases not matched to a gene: 8.

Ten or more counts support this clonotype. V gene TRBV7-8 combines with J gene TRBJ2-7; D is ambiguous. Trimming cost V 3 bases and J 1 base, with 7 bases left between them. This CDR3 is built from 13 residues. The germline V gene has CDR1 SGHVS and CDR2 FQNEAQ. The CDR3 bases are TGTGCCAGCAGCTTCGGCGAGTCCTACGAGCAGTACTTC. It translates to CASSFGESYEQYF.

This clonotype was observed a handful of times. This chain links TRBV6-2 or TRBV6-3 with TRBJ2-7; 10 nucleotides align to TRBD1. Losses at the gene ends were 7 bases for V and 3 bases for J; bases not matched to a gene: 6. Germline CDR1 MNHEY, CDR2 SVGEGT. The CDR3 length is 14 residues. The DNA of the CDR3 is TGTGCCAGCACCCCGGACAGGGGGTACTACGAGCAGTACTTC. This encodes CASTPDRGYYEQYF.

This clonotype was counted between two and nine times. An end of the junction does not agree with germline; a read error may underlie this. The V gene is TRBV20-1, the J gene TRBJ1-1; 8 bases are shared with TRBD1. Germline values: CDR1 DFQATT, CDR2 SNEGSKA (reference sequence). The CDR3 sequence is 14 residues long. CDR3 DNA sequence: TGCAGTGCTGGAGACAGGGGCGGTACCACTGAAGCTTTCTTT. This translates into CSAGDRGGTTEAFF.

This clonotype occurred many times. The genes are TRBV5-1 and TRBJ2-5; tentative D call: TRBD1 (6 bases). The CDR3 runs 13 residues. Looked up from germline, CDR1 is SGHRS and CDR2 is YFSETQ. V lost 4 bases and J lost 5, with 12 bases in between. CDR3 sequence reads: CASSTGHGETQYF. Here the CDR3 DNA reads TGCGCCAGCAGCACGGGACACGGCGAGACCCAGTACTTC.

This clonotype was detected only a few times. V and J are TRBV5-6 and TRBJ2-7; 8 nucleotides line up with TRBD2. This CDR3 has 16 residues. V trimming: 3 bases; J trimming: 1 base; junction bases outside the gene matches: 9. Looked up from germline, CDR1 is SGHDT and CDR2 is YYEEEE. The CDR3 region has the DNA TGTGCCAGCAGCTCGGAGGCTAGCGGGCGATCCTACGAGCAGTACTTC. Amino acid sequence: CASSSEASGRSYEQYF.

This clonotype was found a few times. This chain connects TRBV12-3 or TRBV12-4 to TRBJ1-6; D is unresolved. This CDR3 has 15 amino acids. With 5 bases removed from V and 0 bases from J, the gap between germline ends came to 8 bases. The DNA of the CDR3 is TGTGCCAGCAGTGAGCTCAGCTCCTATAATTCACCCCTCCACTTT. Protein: CASSELSSYNSPLHF.

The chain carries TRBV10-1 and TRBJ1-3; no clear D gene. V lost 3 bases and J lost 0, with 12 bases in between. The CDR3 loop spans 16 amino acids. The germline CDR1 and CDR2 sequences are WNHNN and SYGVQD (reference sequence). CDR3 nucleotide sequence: TGCGCCAGCAGTGATCCCTTCGGAGCCTCTGGAAACACCATATATTTT. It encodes CASSDPFGASGNTIYF.

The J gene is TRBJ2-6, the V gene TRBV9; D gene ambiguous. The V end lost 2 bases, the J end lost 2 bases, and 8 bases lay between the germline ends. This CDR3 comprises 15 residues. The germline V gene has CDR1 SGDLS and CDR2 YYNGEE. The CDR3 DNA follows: TGTGCCAGCAGCGTCGGGCAAGCTGGGGCCAACGTCCTGACTTTC. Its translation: CASSVGQAGANVLTF.

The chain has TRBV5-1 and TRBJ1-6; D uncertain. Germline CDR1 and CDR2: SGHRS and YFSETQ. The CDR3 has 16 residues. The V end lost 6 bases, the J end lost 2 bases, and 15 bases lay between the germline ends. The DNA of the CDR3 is TGCGCCAGCACCCCCGGCGCGCAGACCTATAATTCACCCCTCCACTTT. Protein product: CASTPGAQTYNSPLHF.

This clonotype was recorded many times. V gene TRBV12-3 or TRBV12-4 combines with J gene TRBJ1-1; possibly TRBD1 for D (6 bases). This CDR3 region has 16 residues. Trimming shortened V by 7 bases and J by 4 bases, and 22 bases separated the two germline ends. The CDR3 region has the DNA TGTGCCAGCACTCGAATGATGACAGGACCGAGCACTGAAGCTTTCTTT. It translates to CASTRMMTGPSTEAFF.

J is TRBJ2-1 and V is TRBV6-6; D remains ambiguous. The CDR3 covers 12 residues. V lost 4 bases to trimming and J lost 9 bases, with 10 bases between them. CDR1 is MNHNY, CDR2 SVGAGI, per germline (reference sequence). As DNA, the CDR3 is TGTGCCAGCAGTTTCAACAGAGTTGAGCAGTTCTTC. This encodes CASSFNRVEQFF.

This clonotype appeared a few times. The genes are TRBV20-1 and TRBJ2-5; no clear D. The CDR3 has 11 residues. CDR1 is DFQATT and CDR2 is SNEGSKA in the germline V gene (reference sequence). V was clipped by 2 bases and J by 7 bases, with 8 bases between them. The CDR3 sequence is CSARQEGTQYF. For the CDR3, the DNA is TGCAGTGCTAGACAGGAAGGGACCCAGTACTTC.

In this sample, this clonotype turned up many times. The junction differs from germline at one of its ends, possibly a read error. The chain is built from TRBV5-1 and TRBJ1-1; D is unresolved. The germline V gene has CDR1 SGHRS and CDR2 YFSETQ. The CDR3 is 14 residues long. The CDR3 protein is CASSLEPAQPDAFF. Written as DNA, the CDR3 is TGCGCCAGCAGCTTGGAGCCTGCCCAACCTGACGCTTTCTTT.

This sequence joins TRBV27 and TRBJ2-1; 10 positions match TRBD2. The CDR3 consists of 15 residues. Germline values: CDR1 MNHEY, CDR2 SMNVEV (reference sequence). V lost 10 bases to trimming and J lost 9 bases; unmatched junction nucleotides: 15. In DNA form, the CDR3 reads TGTGCCATCGCCCCAGGAGCGGGAGGGCCCGGTGAGCAGTTCTTC. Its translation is CAIAPGAGGPGEQFF.